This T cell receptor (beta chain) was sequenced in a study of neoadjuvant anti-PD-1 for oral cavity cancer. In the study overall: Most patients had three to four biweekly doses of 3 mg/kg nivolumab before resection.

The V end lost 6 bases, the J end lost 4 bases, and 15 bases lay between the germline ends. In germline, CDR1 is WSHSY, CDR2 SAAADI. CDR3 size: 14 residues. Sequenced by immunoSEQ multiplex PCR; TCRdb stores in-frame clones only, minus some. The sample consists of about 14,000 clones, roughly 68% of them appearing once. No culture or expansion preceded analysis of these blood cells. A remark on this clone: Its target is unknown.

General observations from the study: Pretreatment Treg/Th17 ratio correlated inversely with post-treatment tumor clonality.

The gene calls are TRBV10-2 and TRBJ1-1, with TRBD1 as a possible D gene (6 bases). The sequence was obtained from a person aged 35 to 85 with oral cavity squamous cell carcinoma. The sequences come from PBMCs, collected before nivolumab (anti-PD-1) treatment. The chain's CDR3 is CASRTGSSGTEAFF. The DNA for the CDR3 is TGCGCCAGCAGAACAGGGTCTAGTGGCACTGAAGCTTTCTTT.